A single sample gave rise to the 8 T cell receptor beta chains below, sequenced in a study of OX40 agonist ivuxolimab in advanced cancers. Preparation of the library involved the immunoSEQ multiplex PCR assay. TCRdb holds this immuneACCESS table with in-frame rearrangements only. Some clones are missing; in checked studies, unresolved V genes explain under half, and the rest has no known cause. The sample data list 54,000 or so clones, and approximately 80% of these were observed just once. The ten largest clones add up to roughly 4.5% of the sample. This specimen was CD4+ or CD8+ T cells sorted from blood, taken in a trial of the OX40 agonist ivuxolimab. The receptors come from an adult with an advanced solid tumor such as melanoma, head and neck, liver or kidney cancer.

The chain uses TRBV18 and TRBJ1-4; D possibly corresponds to TRBD1 (5 bases). Between the trimmed V and J ends, which lost 4 bases and 5 bases, there was a span of 17 bases. The CDR3 runs to 16 residues. Germline CDR1 KGHSH, CDR2 LQKENI. The CDR3 region has the DNA TGTGCCAGCTCACTTGAAGGCGACAGATTAAATGAAAAACTGTTTTTT. It is translated as CASSLEGDRLNEKLFF.

The V gene is TRBV7-2, the J gene TRBJ1-2; D is possibly TRBD1 (5 bases). In germline, CDR1 is SGHTA, CDR2 FQGNSA. V was pared by 1 base and J by 8 bases, with 17 bases between. The CDR3 runs 15 residues. The CDR3 protein is CASSLVGPGTVGYTF. CDR3 nucleotides: TGTGCCAGCAGCTTAGTTGGCCCGGGGACGGTCGGCTACACCTTC. Combining the CDR3 with reference TRBV7-2 and TRBJ1-2 gives the whole variable domain GAGVSQSPSNKVTEKGKDVELRCDPISGHTALYWYRQSLGQGLEFLIYFQGNSAPDKSGLPSDRFSAERTGGSVSTLTIQRTQQEDSAVYLCASSLVGPGTVGYTFGSGTRLTVV.

This clone was seen a few times. The J gene is TRBJ1-3, the V gene TRBV5-1; maybe TRBD1 (5 bases). Trimming took 2 bases from V and 7 from J, leaving 16 bases between them. The V gene's germline CDR1 is SGHRS and CDR2 YFSETQ. This CDR3 is 15 amino acids long. Written as DNA, the CDR3 is TGCGCCAGCAGCTTACCTAGGGACCCCGGTAACACCATATATTTT. Its translation is CASSLPRDPGNTIYF.

The rearrangement joins TRBV2 to TRBJ2-7, with a tentative D call TRBD1 (6 bases). The V end was cut by 0 bases, the J end by 3 bases, with 21 bases between. CDR3 length equals 18 residues. The V gene's germline CDR1 is SNHLY and CDR2 FYNNEI. CDR3 region: CASSEALLGGLYYYEQYF. CDR3 DNA: TGTGCCAGCAGTGAAGCGTTGTTAGGGGGTCTGTACTACTACGAGCAGTACTTC. Based on the CDR3 plus reference TRBV2 and TRBJ2-7, the full variable domain is EPEVTQTPSHQVTQMGQEVILRCVPISNHLYFYWYRQILGQKVEFLVSFYNNEISEKSEIFDDQFSVERPDGSNFTLKIRSTKLEDSAMYFCASSEALLGGLYYYEQYFGPGTRLTVT.

The chain employs TRBV5-6 and TRBJ2-2, with 14 nucleotides matching TRBD2. This CDR3 comprises 17 residues. Germline V CDR1 and CDR2: SGHDT, YYEEEE. With 4 bases clipped from V and 1 base from J, the junction kept 3 bases outside the gene matches. Here the CDR3 reads CASSQTSGRVNTGELFF. Written as DNA, the CDR3 is TGTGCCAGCAGCCAGACTAGCGGGAGGGTGAACACCGGGGAGCTGTTTTTT.

This clone was seen many times. The chain carries TRBV7-3 and TRBJ1-3; maybe TRBD1 (6 bases). The germline V gene encodes CDR1 SGHTA and CDR2 FQGTGA. The V end was cut by 5 bases, the J end by 2 bases, with 13 bases between. CDR3 size: 15 residues. The CDR3: CASSPTRGTGNTIYF. CDR3 sequence (DNA): TGTGCCAGCAGCCCCACCAGGGGTACTGGAAACACCATATATTTT.

The V gene is TRBV5-1, the J gene TRBJ2-5; perhaps TRBD2 as D (7 bases). Trimming left V 0 bases short and J 4 bases short, with 10 bases between. CDR1 and CDR2 from the germline V gene are SGHRS and YFSETQ. The CDR3 runs to 14 residues. CDR3 sequence: CASSLVAGAETQYF. In nucleotides, the CDR3 is TGCGCCAGCAGCTTGGTCGCGGGGGCAGAGACCCAGTACTTC.

The chain links TRBV19 to TRBJ1-1; D is uncertain. Trimming stripped 1 base from V and 4 bases from J, with 10 bases between. Germline CDR1 is LNHDA and CDR2 is SQIVND (reference sequence). This CDR3 is 14 amino acids long. Here the CDR3 reads CASSIAGPGTEAFF. DNA of the CDR3: TGTGCCAGTAGTATAGCGGGCCCGGGCACTGAAGCTTTCTTT. Variable domain in full (rest from reference TRBV19 and TRBJ1-1): DGGITQSPKYLFRKEGQNVTLSCEQNLNHDAMYWYRQDPGQGLRLIYYSQIVNDFQKGDIAEGYSVSREKKESFPLTVTSAQKNPTAFYLCASSIAGPGTEAFFGQGTRLTVV.